These 20 T cell receptor beta chains came from one sample sequenced in a study of blood T cells in healthy people across ages. The authors ran a second PCR of about 7 to 12 cycles using a sample-barcoded 5' primer and a J-beta primer mix. TCRdb re-called the 5' RACE reads with MiXCR, one entry per CDR3 protein. The table lists 1.5 million to 2 million distinct CDR3 sequences, around half of them singletons. The sequenced sample was blood. These TCRs come from a woman aged 35 to 49 in good health.

A note on this clonotype: The junction and the germline gene differ at one end; a read error may be behind it. For the CDR3, the DNA is TGTGCCAGCAGTTACGGCCGACGACTAGCGGGGACCCAACAAGGGACCCAGTACTTC. This gives the protein CASSYGRRLAGTQQGTQYF. V is TRBV6-5 and J is TRBJ2-5; TRBD2 matches at 11 bases. The CDR3 is made up of 19 amino acids. Per germline, CDR1 MNHEY and CDR2 SVGAGI.

The CDR3 is CASRFWISIAKNIQYF. CDR3 DNA: TGTGCCAGCAGGTTTTGGATTAGTATAGCCAAAAACATTCAGTACTTC. The chain combines TRBV6-5 with TRBJ2-4, with D unresolved. This CDR3 is 16 amino acids long. Per the germline V gene, CDR1 is MNHEY and CDR2 is SVGAGI. V was trimmed by 6 bases and J by 0 bases, leaving 15 bases between them.

This chain joins TRBV6-1 and TRBJ2-4, with unresolved D. CDR1 and CDR2 (germline): MNHNS, SASEGT. The CDR3 is 17 amino acids. Trimming stripped 2 bases from V and 0 bases from J, with 14 bases between. CDR3 amino acids: CASSESVLKLAKNIQYF. The CDR3 nucleotides read TGTGCCAGCAGTGAATCGGTCCTAAAGCTAGCCAAAAACATTCAGTACTTC.

V usage is TRBV12-3 or TRBV12-4 and J usage is TRBJ2-1; 8 positions match TRBD2. There are 15 residues in the CDR3. After removal of 6 bases from V and 5 bases from J, the junction contained 9 bases not matched to a gene. The CDR3 sequence: CASRDPGLGHNEQFF. CDR3 coding DNA: TGTGCCAGCAGGGATCCGGGACTAGGCCACAATGAGCAGTTCTTC.

This clonotype was seen only a few times. The CDR3 DNA reads as TGCGCCAGCAGCCTGGACTACCTCCAAGAGACCCAGTACTTC. Protein sequence: CASSLDYLQETQYF. The rearrangement joins TRBV5-1 to TRBJ2-5; tentative D call: TRBD2 (6 bases). CDR3 length: 14 residues. V was pared by 4 bases and J by 1 base, with 11 bases between. The germline V gene encodes CDR1 SGHRS and CDR2 YFSETQ.

This chain connects TRBV29-1 to TRBJ2-4; unclear D gene. The J call may be in error: the DNA end matches TRBJ2-5 better. The CDR3 runs to 10 residues. CDR1 is SQVTM, CDR2 ANQGSEA, per germline. The CDR3 coding sequence is TGCAGCGGGTTTTCGGGGACCCAGTACTTC. It is translated as CSGFSGTQYF.

The chain combines TRBV20-1 with TRBJ2-1; 13 positions match TRBD2. In germline, CDR1 is DFQATT, CDR2 SNEGSKA (reference sequence). The length of the CDR3 is 19 residues. V was pared by 7 bases and J by 4 bases, with 19 bases of the junction left unmatched. DNA of the CDR3: TGCAGTGAGCTCGGAAGGGGGACTAGCGGGGTATTGAGATACAATGAGCAGTTCTTC. Its translation: CSELGRGTSGVLRYNEQFF.

The V call is TRBV10-2, the J call TRBJ2-7; 7 bases fit TRBD1. The J call is doubtful: the DNA matches TRBJ2-5 better. The length of the CDR3 is 17 residues. Germline assignment: CDR1 WSHSY and CDR2 SAAADI. This CDR3 is CASSESPGQVGVETQYF. As DNA, the CDR3 is TGCGCCAGCAGTGAGTCGCCCGGACAGGTGGGAGTAGAGACCCAGTACTTC.

The J gene is TRBJ1-2, the V gene TRBV7-9, with no clear D. V lost 4 bases and J 6 bases, leaving 15 bases between the germline ends. This CDR3 is 14 amino acids long. CDR1 SEHNR and CDR2 FQNEAQ come from the germline V gene (reference sequence). The CDR3 sequence: CASSSPFQPNGYTF. The CDR3 bases are TGTGCCAGCAGCTCTCCTTTTCAGCCAAATGGCTACACCTTC.

The V call is TRBV7-9, the J call TRBJ1-6, with unresolved D. This CDR3 comprises 12 residues. In germline, CDR1 is SEHNR, CDR2 FQNEAQ (reference sequence). The ends were cut back, 2 bases at V and 7 bases at J, with 3 bases in the middle. The CDR3 DNA is TGTGCCAGCAGCTTAATGAATTCACCCCTCCACTTT. This codes for CASSLMNSPLHF. The full variable domain, its missing parts supplied by reference TRBV7-9 and TRBJ1-6, is DTGVSQNPRHKITKRGQNVTFRCDPISEHNRLYWYRQTLGQGPEFLTYFQNEAQLEKSRLLSDRFSAERPKGSFSTLEIQRTEQGDSAMYLCASSLMNSPLHFGNGTRLTVT.

The V and J genes are TRBV4-3 and TRBJ2-1; the match to TRBD1 covers 11 bases. The J segment lost 10 bases and the V segment lost 1 base, leaving 15 bases of the junction unmatched. The germline CDR1 and CDR2 sequences are LGHNA and YSLEER. CDR3 size: 18 residues. In DNA form, the CDR3 reads TGCGCCAGCAGCCAAGTAGGAGAAACAAGGACAGGGGGCGTGGAGCAGTTCTTC. Protein: CASSQVGETRTGGVEQFF.

The genes are TRBV20-1 and TRBJ2-1; the D call may be TRBD1 or TRBD2 (5 bases each). Germline V gene lookup returns CDR1 DFQATT and CDR2 SNEGSKA (reference sequence). The CDR3 spans 14 residues. The V gene lost 2 bases and the J gene lost 8 bases, with 16 bases spanning the gap. CDR3 nucleotides: TGCAGTGCTAGACCCTCTACAGGAGGCGATGAGCAGTTCTTC. This encodes CSARPSTGGDEQFF.

The chain combines TRBV7-2 with TRBJ2-4; D could derive from TRBD1 or TRBD2 (5 bases each). CDR3 length: 17 amino acids. Looked up from germline, CDR1 is SGHTA and CDR2 is FQGNSA. Trimming took off 2 bases at V and 0 bases at J, with 14 bases between the two ends. The CDR3 is CASSLQGRVLAKNIQYF. CDR3 DNA sequence: TGTGCCAGCAGCTTACAGGGACGTGTGCTAGCCAAAAACATTCAGTACTTC.

This clonotype occurred many times. This chain links TRBV4-3 with TRBJ1-6, with D maybe TRBD1 (5 bases). V lost 0 bases, J lost 10 bases, and 10 bases lay in between. This CDR3 contains 14 residues. Germline V CDR1 and CDR2: LGHNA, YSLEER. The CDR3 DNA follows: TGCGCCAGCAGCCAAGACAGGGAGAGCTCACCCCTCCACTTT. Translating gives CASSQDRESSPLHF.

The V and J genes are TRBV20-1 and TRBJ1-1; D is uncertain. The CDR3 covers 15 residues. Trimming pared 5 bases from V and 0 bases from J, leaving 16 bases between. Per germline, CDR1 DFQATT and CDR2 SNEGSKA (reference sequence). CDR3 in DNA: TGCAGTGCTCCGCAGCCGGGGAGTATGAACACTGAAGCTTTCTTT. Translating gives CSAPQPGSMNTEAFF.

V gene TRBV20-1 combines with J gene TRBJ1-2; D gene uncertain. This CDR3 is built from 15 residues. From germline, CDR1 is DFQATT and CDR2 SNEGSKA (reference sequence). The V end lost 0 bases, the J end lost 1 base, and 12 bases lay between the germline ends. CDR3 sequence: CSARDLKGNNYGYTF. The CDR3 region has the DNA TGCAGTGCTAGAGATCTTAAGGGAAATAACTATGGCTACACCTTC.

This clonotype appeared a few times. The DNA of the CDR3 is TGCGCCAGCAGCCACCAAGACGGGGCTGGCTACACCTTC. This gives the protein CASSHQDGAGYTF. This chain uses TRBV4-3 with TRBJ1-2; possible D gene TRBD1, 5 bases. The germline CDR1 and CDR2 sequences are LGHNA and YSLEER. V was pared by 3 bases and J by 7 bases, with 12 bases between. The CDR3 has 13 amino acids.

The rearrangement links TRBV5-1 to TRBJ2-3, with 7 bases lining up with TRBD2. The CDR3 is 16 residues long. Germline trimming cut 1 base from V and 3 bases from J; bases unmatched to any gene: 8. Per the germline V gene, CDR1 is SGHRS and CDR2 is YFSETQ. The CDR3 sequence is CASSLSASGVTDTQYF. CDR3 in DNA: TGCGCCAGCAGCTTGTCCGCCAGCGGGGTAACAGATACGCAGTATTTT.

The CDR3 DNA sequence: TGCAGTGCTGCTCTTGGGTTAACTCATGGCTACACCTTC. This gives the protein CSAALGLTHGYTF. The chain links TRBV20-1 to TRBJ1-2; D unresolved. The CDR3 has 13 amino acids. The V gene's germline CDR1 is DFQATT and CDR2 SNEGSKA (reference sequence). Between the trimmed V and J ends, which lost 5 bases and 6 bases, there was a span of 16 bases.

The J gene is TRBJ2-5, the V gene TRBV28, with 10 bases fitting TRBD1. The CDR3 has 18 residues. From germline, CDR1 is MDHEN and CDR2 SYDVKM. The V gene end was trimmed by 4 bases and the J gene end by 1 base; junction bases not matched to a gene: 12. CDR3 coding DNA: TGTGCCAGCAGTTCCCCCACCTGGACAGGGGGAACCCAAGAGACCCAGTACTTC. Its translation is CASSSPTWTGGTQETQYF.